Each of the 4 T cell receptor beta chains below was sequenced from the same sample in a study of T cell responses to AZD1222 COVID-19 vaccine. The method was immunoSEQ multiplex PCR; TCRdb's version includes in-frame clones alone and lacks a portion of them. The sample consists of 150,000 to 200,000 clones, approximately 94% of them appearing once. The material sequenced was peripheral blood, taken 28 days after the second AZD1222 dose. The receptor source for this set is an adult who received the AZD1222 COVID-19 vaccine.

The gene calls are TRBV7-9 and TRBJ2-2; D possibly uses TRBD1 or TRBD2 (6 bases each). The length of the CDR3 is 14 residues. Germline V gives CDR1 SEHNR, CDR2 FQNEAQ (reference sequence). V was trimmed by 1 base and J by 10 bases, leaving 13 bases between them. This CDR3 is CASSLGGAREELFF. As DNA, the CDR3 is TGTGCCAGCAGCTTAGGGGGGGCACGGGAGGAGCTGTTTTTT.

The chain recombines TRBV30 with TRBJ2-1; D uncertain. V shed 2 bases and J shed 9 bases, with 14 bases lying between them. This CDR3 has 13 residues. Germline loops: CDR1 GTSNPN, CDR2 SVGIG (reference sequence). The CDR3 bases are TGTGCCTGGAGTCTGCTTGGGCGTGGTGAGCAGTTCTTC. It is translated as CAWSLLGRGEQFF. Full variable domain (remainder filled in from reference TRBV30 and TRBJ2-1): SQTIHQWPATLVQPVGSPLSLECTVEGTSNPNLYWYRQAAGRGLQLLFYSVGIGQISSEVPQNLSASRPQDRQFILSSKKLLLSDSGFYLCAWSLLGRGEQFFGPGTRLTVL.

The chain uses TRBV28 and TRBJ2-5; perhaps TRBD1 as D (5 bases). From germline, CDR1 is MDHEN and CDR2 SYDVKM. The CDR3 sequence is 14 residues long. Trimming cost V 2 bases and J 4 bases, with 11 bases left between them. For the CDR3, the DNA is TGTGCCAGCAGTTTACCCCAGGGTGGAGAGACCCAGTACTTC. Protein product: CASSLPQGGETQYF.

J is TRBJ1-3 and V is TRBV2, with a tentative D call TRBD1 (5 bases). The CDR3 runs 13 residues. In germline, CDR1 is SNHLY, CDR2 FYNNEI. Trimming stripped 8 bases from V and 0 bases from J, with 8 bases between. In nucleotides, the CDR3 is TGTGCCAGCGGCGGACACTCTGGAAACACCATATATTTT. Protein product: CASGGHSGNTIYF.